This is a list of T cell receptor beta chains from one sample in a study of shared clonotypes between healthy human individuals. Some clones are missing from TCRdb's copy, which holds only in-frame ones; the method was immunoSEQ multiplex PCR. This repertoire shows roughly 2,300,000 clones, about nine tenths found once; its top ten account for around 0.35%. Source material: naive CD4+ T cells from PBMCs. The receptors here all came from a man younger than 35 in good health. Some clones in this sample may be carry-over from other donors' samples. Each CDR3 is given with its conserved first and last residue. D genes are given only for firm matches. Clone size is given for some rows only: seen once, a few or many times, or a class if the clone is expanded.

cdr3_aa | cdr3_nt | clone_size | j_call | v_call | d_call
CASSQATSQHYNEQFF | TGCGCCAGCAGCCAAGCGACTAGTCAACACTACAATGAGCAGTTCTTC | once | TRBJ2-1 | TRBV4-1 | NA
CAGPRAVTEAFF | TGTGCCGGCCCAAGGGCGGTGACTGAAGCTTTCTTT | NA | TRBJ1-1 | TRBV19 | NA
CASSLWRGAYEQYF | TGTGCCAGCAGCTTATGGCGGGGCGCCTACGAGCAGTACTTC | once | TRBJ2-7 | TRBV7-2 | NA
CASNNQPQHF | TGTGCCAGCAACAATCAGCCCCAGCATTTT | NA | TRBJ1-5 | TRBV6-1 | NA
CASSTSGPRQETQYF | TGTGCCAGCAGTACCTCGGGACCCAGGCAAGAGACCCAGTACTTC | NA | TRBJ2-5 | TRBV6-1 | NA
CASSPTGFTNEKLFF | TGTGCCAGCAGCCCGACAGGGTTCACTAATGAAAAACTGTTTTTT | NA | TRBJ1-4 | TRBV11-2 | TRBD1
CASALGTSGRTGTGELFF | TGTGCCAGCGCTCTCGGGACTAGCGGGAGAACGGGCACCGGGGAGCTGTTTTTT | NA | TRBJ2-2 | TRBV5-4 | TRBD2
CASSRTSGSRNNEQFF | TGTGCCAGTAGTAGGACTAGCGGGAGTCGCAACAATGAGCAGTTCTTC | NA | TRBJ2-1 | TRBV19 | TRBD2
CATSRDELGSFGGAFF | TGTGCCACCAGCCGTGACGAGTTAGGATCCTTCGGGGGGGCTTTCTTT | NA | TRBJ1-1 | TRBV15 | NA
CASSLVVSGSEAFF | TGTGCCAGCAGCTTGGTAGTAAGTGGCTCTGAAGCTTTCTTT | NA | TRBJ1-1 | TRBV5-8 | NA
CASSLGGSSPGIDTQYF | TGTGCCAGCAGCTTAGGCGGGAGTTCCCCCGGGATCGATACGCAGTATTTT | NA | TRBJ2-3 | TRBV5-8 | TRBD2
CASAGSPEQYF | TGTGCCAGCGCAGGGTCCCCCGAGCAGTACTTC | NA | TRBJ2-7 | TRBV7-2 | NA
CASSLAYRGTGELFF | TGTGCCAGCAGCTTAGCTTACAGAGGGACCGGGGAGCTGTTTTTT | NA | TRBJ2-2 | TRBV11-2 | NA
CASSYTGLSFDEQFF | TGTGCCAGCAGTTATACGGGACTGTCGTTCGATGAGCAGTTCTTC | NA | TRBJ2-1 | TRBV6-5 | NA
CASSLRGTGLYTQYF | TGTGCCAGCAGCCTGAGGGGCACGGGGTTATATACGCAGTATTTT | once | TRBJ2-3 | TRBV5-6 | NA
CASSEGDSNYGYTF | TGTGCCAGCAGTGAAGGGGACAGTAACTATGGCTACACCTTC | NA | TRBJ1-2 | TRBV6-1 | TRBD1